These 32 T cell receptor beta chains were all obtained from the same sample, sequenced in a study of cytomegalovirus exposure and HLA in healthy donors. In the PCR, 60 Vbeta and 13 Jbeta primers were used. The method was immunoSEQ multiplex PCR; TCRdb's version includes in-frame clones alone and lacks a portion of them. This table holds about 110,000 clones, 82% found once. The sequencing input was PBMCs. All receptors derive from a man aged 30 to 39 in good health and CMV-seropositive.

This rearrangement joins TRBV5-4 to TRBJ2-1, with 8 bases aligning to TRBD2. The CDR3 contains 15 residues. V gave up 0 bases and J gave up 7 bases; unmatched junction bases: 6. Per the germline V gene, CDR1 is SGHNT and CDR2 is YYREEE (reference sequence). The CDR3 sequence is CASSLEGTRGNEQFF. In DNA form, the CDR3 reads TGTGCCAGCAGCTTGGAAGGGACTAGGGGTAATGAGCAGTTCTTC.

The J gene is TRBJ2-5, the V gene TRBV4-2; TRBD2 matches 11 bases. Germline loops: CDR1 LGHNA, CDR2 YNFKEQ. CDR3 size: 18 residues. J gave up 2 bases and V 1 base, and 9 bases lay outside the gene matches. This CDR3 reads CASSQVGETSGDQETQYF. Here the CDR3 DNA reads TGTGCCAGCAGCCAAGTCGGTGAGACTAGCGGGGATCAAGAGACCCAGTACTTC.

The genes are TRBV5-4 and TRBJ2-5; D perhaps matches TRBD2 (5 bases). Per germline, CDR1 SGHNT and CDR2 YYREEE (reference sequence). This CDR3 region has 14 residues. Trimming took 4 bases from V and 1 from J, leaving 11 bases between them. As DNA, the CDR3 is TGTGCCAGCAGCCCGGAGGCAGTCCAAGAGACCCAGTACTTC. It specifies CASSPEAVQETQYF.

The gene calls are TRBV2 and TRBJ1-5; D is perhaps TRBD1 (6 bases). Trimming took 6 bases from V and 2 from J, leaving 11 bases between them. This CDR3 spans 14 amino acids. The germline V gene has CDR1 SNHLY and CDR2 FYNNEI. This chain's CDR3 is CASREGGGNQPQHF. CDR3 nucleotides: TGTGCCAGCAGAGAGGGGGGGGGCAATCAGCCCCAGCATTTT.

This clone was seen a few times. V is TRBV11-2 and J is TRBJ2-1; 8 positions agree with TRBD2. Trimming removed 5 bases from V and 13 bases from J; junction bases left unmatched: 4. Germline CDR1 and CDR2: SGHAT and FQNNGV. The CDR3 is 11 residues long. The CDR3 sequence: CASSLAGGQFF. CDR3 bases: TGTGCCAGCAGCCTCGCGGGGGGACAGTTCTTC.

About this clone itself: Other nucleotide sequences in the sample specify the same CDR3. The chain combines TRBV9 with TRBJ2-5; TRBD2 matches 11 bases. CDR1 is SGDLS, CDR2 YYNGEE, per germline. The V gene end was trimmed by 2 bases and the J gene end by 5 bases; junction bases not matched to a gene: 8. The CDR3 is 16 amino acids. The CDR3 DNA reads TGTGCCAGCAGCGTCGGCGGACTAGCGGGTGGGGAGACCCAGTACTTC. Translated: CASSVGGLAGGETQYF. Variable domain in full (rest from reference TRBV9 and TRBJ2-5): DSGVTQTPKHLITATGQRVTLRCSPRSGDLSVYWYQQSLDQGLQFLIQYYNGEERAKGNILERFSAQQFPDLHSELNLSSLELGDSALYFCASSVGGLAGGETQYFGPGTRLLVL.

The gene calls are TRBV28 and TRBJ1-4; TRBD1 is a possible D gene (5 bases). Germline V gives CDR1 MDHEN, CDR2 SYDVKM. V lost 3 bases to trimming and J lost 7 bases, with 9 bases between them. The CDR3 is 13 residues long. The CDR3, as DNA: TGTGCCAGCAGTTTCCAGGGTAGTGAAAAACTGTTTTTT. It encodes CASSFQGSEKLFF.

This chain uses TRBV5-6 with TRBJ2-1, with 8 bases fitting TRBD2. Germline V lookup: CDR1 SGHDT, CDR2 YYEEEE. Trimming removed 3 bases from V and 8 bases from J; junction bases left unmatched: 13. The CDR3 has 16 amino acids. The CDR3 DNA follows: TGTGCCAGCAGCTCCTTCTGGTCGGCCGGGGGGGATGAGCAGTTCTTC. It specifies CASSSFWSAGGDEQFF.

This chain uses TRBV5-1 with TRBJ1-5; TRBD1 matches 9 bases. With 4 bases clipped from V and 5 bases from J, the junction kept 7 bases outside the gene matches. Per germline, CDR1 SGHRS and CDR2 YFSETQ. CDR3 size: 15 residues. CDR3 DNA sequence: TGCGCCAGCAGCCCGGACAGGGGAGGGGATCAGCCCCAGCATTTT. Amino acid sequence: CASSPDRGGDQPQHF. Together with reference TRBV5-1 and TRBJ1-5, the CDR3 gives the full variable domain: KAGVTQTPRYLIKTRGQQVTLSCSPISGHRSVSWYQQTPGQGLQFLFEYFSETQRNKGNFPGRFSGRQFSNSRSEMNVSTLELGDSALYLCASSPDRGGDQPQHFGDGTRLSIL.

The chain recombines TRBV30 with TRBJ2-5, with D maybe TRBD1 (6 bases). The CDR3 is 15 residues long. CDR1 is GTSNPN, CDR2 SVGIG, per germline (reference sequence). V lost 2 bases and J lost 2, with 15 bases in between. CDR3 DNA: TGTGCCTGGAGTCGTATCGGGACACCACAAGAGACCCAGTACTTC. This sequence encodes CAWSRIGTPQETQYF.

The chain's CDR3 is CASSWGLDQETQYF. The CDR3 coding sequence is TGTGCCAGCAGCTGGGGACTAGACCAAGAGACCCAGTACTTC. V usage is TRBV5-4 and J usage is TRBJ2-5; 8 bases line up with TRBD2. The CDR3 sequence is 14 residues long. V dropped 3 bases and J dropped 0; count of bases not matched to a gene: 1. Germline V gene lookup returns CDR1 SGHNT and CDR2 YYREEE (reference sequence).

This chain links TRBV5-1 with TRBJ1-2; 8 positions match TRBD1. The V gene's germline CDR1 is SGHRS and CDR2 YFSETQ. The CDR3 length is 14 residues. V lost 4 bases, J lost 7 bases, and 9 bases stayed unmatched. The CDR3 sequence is CASSTGQGEGGYTF. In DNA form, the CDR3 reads TGCGCCAGCAGCACCGGACAGGGTGAGGGTGGCTACACCTTC.

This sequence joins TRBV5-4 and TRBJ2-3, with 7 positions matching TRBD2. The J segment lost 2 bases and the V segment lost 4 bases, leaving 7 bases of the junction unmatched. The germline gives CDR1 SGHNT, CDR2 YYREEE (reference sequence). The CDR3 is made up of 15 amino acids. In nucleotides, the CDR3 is TGTGCCAGCAGCACAAGGACTAGATACACAGATACGCAGTATTTT. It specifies CASSTRTRYTDTQYF. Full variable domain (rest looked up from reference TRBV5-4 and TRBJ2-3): ETGVTQSPTHLIKTRGQQVTLRCSSQSGHNTVSWYQQALGQGPQFIFQYYREEENGRGNFPPRFSGLQFPNYSSELNVNALELDDSALYLCASSTRTRYTDTQYFGPGTRLTVL.

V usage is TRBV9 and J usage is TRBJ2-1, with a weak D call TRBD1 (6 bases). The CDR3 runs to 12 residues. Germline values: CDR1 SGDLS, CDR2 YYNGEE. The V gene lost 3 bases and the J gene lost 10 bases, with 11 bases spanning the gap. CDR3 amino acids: CASSGSRGEQFF. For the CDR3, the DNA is TGTGCCAGCAGCGGTAGCAGGGGAGAGCAGTTCTTC.

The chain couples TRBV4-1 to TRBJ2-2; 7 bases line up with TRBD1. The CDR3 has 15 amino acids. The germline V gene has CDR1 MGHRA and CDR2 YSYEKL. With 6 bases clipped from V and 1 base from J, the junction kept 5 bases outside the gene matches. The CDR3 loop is CASRGQRKNTGELFF. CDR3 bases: TGCGCCAGCAGGGGACAGAGGAAGAACACCGGGGAGCTGTTTTTT.

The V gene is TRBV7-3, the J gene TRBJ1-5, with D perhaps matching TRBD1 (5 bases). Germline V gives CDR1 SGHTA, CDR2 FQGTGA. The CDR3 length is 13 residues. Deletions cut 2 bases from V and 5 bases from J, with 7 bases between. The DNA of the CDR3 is TGTGCCAGCAGCTTACAGGGTGATCAGCCCCAGCATTTT. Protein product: CASSLQGDQPQHF.

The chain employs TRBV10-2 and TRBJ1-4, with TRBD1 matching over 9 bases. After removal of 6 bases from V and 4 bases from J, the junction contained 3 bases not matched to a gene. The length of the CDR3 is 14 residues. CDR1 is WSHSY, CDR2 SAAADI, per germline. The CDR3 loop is CASSPTGGNEKLFF. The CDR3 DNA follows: TGCGCCAGCAGCCCGACAGGGGGTAATGAAAAACTGTTTTTT.

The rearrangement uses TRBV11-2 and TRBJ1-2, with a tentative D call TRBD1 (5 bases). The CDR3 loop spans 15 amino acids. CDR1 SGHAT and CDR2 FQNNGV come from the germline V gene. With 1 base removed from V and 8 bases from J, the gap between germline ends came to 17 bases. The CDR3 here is CASSLGAGAGLGYTF. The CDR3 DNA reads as TGTGCCAGCAGCTTAGGGGCCGGGGCGGGACTGGGCTACACCTTC. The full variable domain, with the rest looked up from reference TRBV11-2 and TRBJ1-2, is EAGVAQSPRYKIIEKRQSVAFWCNPISGHATLYWYQQILGQGPKLLIQFQNNGVVDDSQLPKDRFSAERLKGVDSTLKIQPAKLEDSAVYLCASSLGAGAGLGYTFGSGTRLTVV.

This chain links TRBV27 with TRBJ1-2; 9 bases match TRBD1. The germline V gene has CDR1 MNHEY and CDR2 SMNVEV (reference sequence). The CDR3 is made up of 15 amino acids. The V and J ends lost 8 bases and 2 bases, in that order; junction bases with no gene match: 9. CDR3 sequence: CASGHRGRLNYGYTF. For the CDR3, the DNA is TGTGCCAGCGGACACAGGGGGCGCTTAAACTATGGCTACACCTTC.

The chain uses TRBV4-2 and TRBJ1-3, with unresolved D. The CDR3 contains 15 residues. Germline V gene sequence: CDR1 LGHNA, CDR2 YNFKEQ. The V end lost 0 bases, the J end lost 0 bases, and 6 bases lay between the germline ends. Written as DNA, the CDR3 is TGTGCCAGCAGCCAAGACAGGTACTCTGGAAACACCATATATTTT. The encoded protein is CASSQDRYSGNTIYF.

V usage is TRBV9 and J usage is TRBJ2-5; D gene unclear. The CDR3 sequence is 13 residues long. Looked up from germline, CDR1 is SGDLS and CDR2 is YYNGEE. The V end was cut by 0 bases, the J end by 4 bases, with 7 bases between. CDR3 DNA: TGTGCCAGCAGCGTAGGGAGCCGAGAGACCCAGTACTTC. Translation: CASSVGSRETQYF.

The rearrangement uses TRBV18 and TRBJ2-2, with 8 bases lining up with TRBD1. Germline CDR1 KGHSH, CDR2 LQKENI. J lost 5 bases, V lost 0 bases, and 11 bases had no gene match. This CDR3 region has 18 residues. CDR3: CASSPPIWDRMETGELFF. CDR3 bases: TGTGCCAGCTCACCACCTATATGGGACAGGATGGAAACCGGGGAGCTGTTTTTT.

The CDR3 protein is CASFRDRGAEAFF. The CDR3, as DNA: TGTGCCAGCTTCCGGGACAGGGGCGCTGAAGCTTTCTTT. The gene calls are TRBV2 and TRBJ1-1; 10 positions agree with TRBD1. The CDR3 is 13 amino acids. Trimming cost V 8 bases and J 6 bases; bases outside gene matches: 6. Per germline, CDR1 SNHLY and CDR2 FYNNEI.

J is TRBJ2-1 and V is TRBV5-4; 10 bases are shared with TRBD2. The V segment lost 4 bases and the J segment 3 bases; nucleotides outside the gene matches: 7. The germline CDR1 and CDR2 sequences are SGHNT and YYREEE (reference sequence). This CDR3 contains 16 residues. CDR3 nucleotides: TGTGCCAGCAGCGGGCTAGCGGGGGCCTTCTACAATGAGCAGTTCTTC. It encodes CASSGLAGAFYNEQFF.

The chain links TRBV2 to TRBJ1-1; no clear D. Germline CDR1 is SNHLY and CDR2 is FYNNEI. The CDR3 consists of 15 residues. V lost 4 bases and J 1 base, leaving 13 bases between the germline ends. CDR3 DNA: TGTGCCAGCAGTGTGATGAGGGTTGGGAACACTGAAGCTTTCTTT. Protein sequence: CASSVMRVGNTEAFF.

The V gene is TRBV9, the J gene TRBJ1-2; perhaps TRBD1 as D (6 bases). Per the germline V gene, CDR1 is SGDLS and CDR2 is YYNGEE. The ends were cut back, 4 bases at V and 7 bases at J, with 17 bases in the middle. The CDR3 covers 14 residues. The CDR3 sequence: CASSPPQGRVGYTF. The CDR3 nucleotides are TGTGCCAGCAGCCCCCCCCAGGGGAGGGTTGGCTACACCTTC.

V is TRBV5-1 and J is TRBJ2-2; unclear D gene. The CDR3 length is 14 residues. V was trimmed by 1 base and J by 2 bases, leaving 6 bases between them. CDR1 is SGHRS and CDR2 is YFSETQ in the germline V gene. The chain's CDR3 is CASSLLENTGELFF. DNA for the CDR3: TGCGCCAGCAGCTTGTTAGAAAACACCGGGGAGCTGTTTTTT.

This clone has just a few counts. The DNA for the CDR3 is TGTGCCAGCAGCGCTGGACTTATTCACACCTTC. It translates to CASSAGLIHTF. The chain combines TRBV5-6 with TRBJ1-2; no reliable D call. Germline CDR1 reads SGHDT; CDR2 reads YYEEEE. This CDR3 region has 11 residues. V was cut by 4 bases and J by 12 bases, with 13 bases left in between.

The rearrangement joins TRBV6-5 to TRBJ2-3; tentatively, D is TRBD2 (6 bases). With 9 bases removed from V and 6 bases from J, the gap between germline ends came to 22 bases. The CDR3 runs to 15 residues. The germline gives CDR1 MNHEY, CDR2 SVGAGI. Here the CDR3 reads CARHHSWRAEDTQYF. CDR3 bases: TGTGCCAGGCATCATTCGTGGAGGGCCGAGGATACGCAGTATTTT.

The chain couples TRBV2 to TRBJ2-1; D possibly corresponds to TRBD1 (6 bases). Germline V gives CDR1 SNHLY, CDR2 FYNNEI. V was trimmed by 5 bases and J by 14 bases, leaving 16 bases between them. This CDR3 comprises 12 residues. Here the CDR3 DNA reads TGTGCCAGCAGTTCTACAGGGACCCAAAAGTTCTTC. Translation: CASSSTGTQKFF.

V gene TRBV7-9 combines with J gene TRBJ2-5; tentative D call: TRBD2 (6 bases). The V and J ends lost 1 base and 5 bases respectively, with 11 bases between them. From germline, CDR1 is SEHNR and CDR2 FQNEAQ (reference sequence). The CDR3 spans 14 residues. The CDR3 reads CASSLGGDGETQYF. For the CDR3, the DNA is TGTGCCAGCAGCTTAGGGGGGGACGGGGAGACCCAGTACTTC.

CDR3 protein: CSVAGLYHNEQFF. For the CDR3, the DNA is TGCAGCGTTGCGGGACTGTACCACAATGAGCAGTTCTTC. The rearrangement joins TRBV29-1 to TRBJ2-1; tentative D call: TRBD2 (6 bases). The V gene's germline CDR1 is SQVTM and CDR2 ANQGSEA. CDR3 size: 13 residues. V was cut by 4 bases and J by 5 bases, with 12 bases left in between.